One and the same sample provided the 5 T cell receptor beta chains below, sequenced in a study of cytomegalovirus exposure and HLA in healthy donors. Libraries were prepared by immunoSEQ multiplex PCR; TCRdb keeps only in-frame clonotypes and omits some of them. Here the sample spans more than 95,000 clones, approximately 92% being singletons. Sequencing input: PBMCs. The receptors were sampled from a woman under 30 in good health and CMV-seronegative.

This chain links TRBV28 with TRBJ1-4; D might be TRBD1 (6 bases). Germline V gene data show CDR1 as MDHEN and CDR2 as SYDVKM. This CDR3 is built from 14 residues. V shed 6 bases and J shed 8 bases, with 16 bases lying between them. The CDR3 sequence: CASSDRSRPEKLFF. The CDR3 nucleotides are TGTGCCAGCAGCGACAGGTCCCGTCCCGAAAAACTGTTTTTT.

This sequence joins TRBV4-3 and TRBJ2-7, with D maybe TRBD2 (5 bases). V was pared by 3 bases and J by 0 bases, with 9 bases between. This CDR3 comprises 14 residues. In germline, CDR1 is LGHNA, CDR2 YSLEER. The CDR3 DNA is TGCGCCAGCAGCCAGGTGGGGAGCTCCTACGAGCAGTACTTC. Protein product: CASSQVGSSYEQYF.

The CDR3 is CASRALSTGGPTQYF. The DNA for the CDR3 is TGTGCCAGTCGAGCCCTTTCGACAGGGGGCCCTACGCAGTATTTT. This chain connects TRBV2 to TRBJ2-3, with TRBD1 identical over 10 bases. V gave up 9 bases and J gave up 8 bases; unmatched junction bases: 14. The CDR3 totals 15 residues. CDR1 is SNHLY, CDR2 FYNNEI, per germline.

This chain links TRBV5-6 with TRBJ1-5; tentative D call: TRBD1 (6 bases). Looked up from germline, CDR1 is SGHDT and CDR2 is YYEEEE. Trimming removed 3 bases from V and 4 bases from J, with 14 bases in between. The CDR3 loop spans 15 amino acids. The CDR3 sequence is CASSSFDRRNQPQHF. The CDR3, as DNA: TGTGCCAGCAGCTCCTTTGACAGGAGGAATCAGCCCCAGCATTTT.

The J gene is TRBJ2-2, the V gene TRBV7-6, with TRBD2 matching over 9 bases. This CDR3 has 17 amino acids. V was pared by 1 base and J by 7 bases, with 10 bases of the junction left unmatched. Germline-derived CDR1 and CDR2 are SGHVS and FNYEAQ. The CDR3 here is CASSLGPIAGAGGELFF. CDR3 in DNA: TGTGCCAGCAGCTTAGGCCCAATAGCGGGAGCCGGCGGGGAGCTGTTTTTT. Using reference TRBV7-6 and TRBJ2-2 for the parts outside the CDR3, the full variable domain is GAGVSQSPRYKVTKRGQDVALRCDPISGHVSLYWYRQALGQGPEFLTYFNYEAQQDKSGLPNDRFSAERPEGSISTLTIQRTEQRDSAMYRCASSLGPIAGAGGELFFGEGSRLTVL.